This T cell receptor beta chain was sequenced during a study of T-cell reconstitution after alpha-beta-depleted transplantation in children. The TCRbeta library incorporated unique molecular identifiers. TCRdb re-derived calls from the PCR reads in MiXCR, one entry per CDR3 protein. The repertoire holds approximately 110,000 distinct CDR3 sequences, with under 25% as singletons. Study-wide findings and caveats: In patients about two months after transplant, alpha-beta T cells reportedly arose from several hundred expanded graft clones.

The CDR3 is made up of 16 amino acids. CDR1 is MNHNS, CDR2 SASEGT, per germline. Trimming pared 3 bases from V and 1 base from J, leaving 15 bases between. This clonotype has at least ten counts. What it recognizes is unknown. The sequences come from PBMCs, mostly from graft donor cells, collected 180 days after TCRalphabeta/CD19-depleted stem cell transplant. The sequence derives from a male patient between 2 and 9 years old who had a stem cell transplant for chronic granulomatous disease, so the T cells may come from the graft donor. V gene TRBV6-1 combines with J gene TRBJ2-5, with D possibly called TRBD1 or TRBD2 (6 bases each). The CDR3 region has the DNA TGTGCCAGCAGTGATGGTTGGGGGGCGATCCAAGAGACCCAGTACTTC. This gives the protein CASSDGWGAIQETQYF.